This entry concerns a single T cell receptor beta chain. Primers for the PCR totalled 60 Vbeta and 13 Jbeta. Repertoires were generated with immunoSEQ multiplex PCR, while TCRdb's copy carries only in-frame clones and drops some. Among around 95,000 clones listed, approximately 80% were seen once. These data originate in a study of cytomegalovirus exposure and HLA in healthy donors. V trimming: 5 bases; J trimming: 9 bases; junction bases outside the gene matches: 13. Germline-derived CDR1 and CDR2 are LNHDA and SQIVND (reference sequence). This CDR3 contains 15 residues. The TCR sequence derives from a woman aged 40 to 50 in good health and CMV-seropositive. The rearrangement joins TRBV19 to TRBJ2-1; 7 bases match TRBD1. Specimen: PBMCs. CDR3 DNA sequence: TGTGCCAGTAGTTCCCGGGACAGCCGGTTCGCTGAGCAGTTCTTC. Amino acids: CASSSRDSRFAEQFF.